Listed here are 7 T cell receptor beta chains from one sample, sequenced in a study of neoadjuvant anti-PD-1 for oral cavity cancer. Sequencing was performed with immunoSEQ multiplex PCR; in TCRdb, only in-frame clones are kept and a portion is missing. The data contain thousands of clones, approximately 82% of them singletons. The sequencing here drew on PBMCs, taken before nivolumab (anti-PD-1) treatment. All receptors derive from a person between 40 and 85 years old with oral cavity squamous cell carcinoma.

The chain links TRBV23-1 to TRBJ1-5; D unclear. TRBV23-1 is an open reading frame whose function is uncertain. Trimming removed 3 bases from V and 3 bases from J, with 12 bases in between. The CDR3 is made up of 15 amino acids. The CDR3 reads CASSHPVDHNQPQHF. The CDR3 DNA reads as TGCGCCAGCAGTCACCCCGTGGACCACAATCAGCCCCAGCATTTT.

The gene calls are TRBV28 and TRBJ2-4; D might be TRBD1 (6 bases). CDR1 is MDHEN, CDR2 SYDVKM, per germline. Trimming took 5 bases from V and 3 from J, leaving 17 bases between them. This CDR3 comprises 16 residues. CDR3 in amino acids: CASSPSGESGKNIQYF. The CDR3 DNA sequence: TGTGCCAGCAGTCCTTCAGGGGAATCGGGCAAAAACATTCAGTACTTC.

This CDR3 reads CATTTSGGLGEKLFF. CDR3 in DNA: TGCGCCACAACCACCTCAGGGGGGTTGGGGGAAAAACTGTTTTTT. The genes are TRBV5-1 and TRBJ1-4; 7 nucleotides agree with TRBD1. V shed 9 bases, J shed 8 bases, and the junction held 16 bases outside the gene matches. Germline assignment: CDR1 SGHRS and CDR2 YFSETQ. The CDR3 is 15 residues long.

The V gene is TRBV9, the J gene TRBJ1-6; a possible D gene is TRBD1 (6 bases). V was clipped by 0 bases and J by 8 bases, with 12 bases between them. From germline, CDR1 is SGDLS and CDR2 YYNGEE. CDR3 size: 15 residues. The CDR3 reads CASSVDGTKDSPLHF. The CDR3, as DNA: TGTGCCAGCAGCGTAGACGGGACAAAGGATTCACCCCTCCACTTT. The full variable domain, rest sourced from reference TRBV9 and TRBJ1-6, is DSGVTQTPKHLITATGQRVTLRCSPRSGDLSVYWYQQSLDQGLQFLIQYYNGEERAKGNILERFSAQQFPDLHSELNLSSLELGDSALYFCASSVDGTKDSPLHFGNGTRLTVT.

The rearrangement uses TRBV18 and TRBJ1-1; D is perhaps TRBD1 (6 bases). The germline CDR1 and CDR2 sequences are KGHSH and LQKENI. The CDR3 spans 18 residues. V lost 4 bases, J lost 1 base, and 22 bases lay in between. The CDR3 nucleotides are TGTGCCAGCTCACAAGGAAGATGGGGGGGCTCAAAGAACACTGAAGCTTTCTTT. Translating gives CASSQGRWGGSKNTEAFF.

The genes are TRBV28 and TRBJ2-7; D remains unclear. The CDR3 has 14 amino acids. The V end lost 4 bases, the J end lost 3 bases, and 13 bases lay between the germline ends. Germline CDR1 reads MDHEN; CDR2 reads SYDVKM. The CDR3 DNA follows: TGTGCCAGCAGTTCCCCCGGCAGGCACTACGAGCAGTACTTC. Translating it yields CASSSPGRHYEQYF.

V usage is TRBV19 and J usage is TRBJ1-5, with TRBD1 identical over 7 bases. This CDR3 comprises 13 residues. V was pared by 5 bases and J by 5 bases, with 3 bases of the junction left unmatched. CDR1 and CDR2 (germline): LNHDA, SQIVND (reference sequence). CDR3 DNA: TGTGCCAGTAGTTTGACAGGGTATCAGCCCCAGCATTTT. It codes for CASSLTGYQPQHF. The entire variable domain, with the rest obtained from reference TRBV19 and TRBJ1-5, is as follows: DGGITQSPKYLFRKEGQNVTLSCEQNLNHDAMYWYRQDPGQGLRLIYYSQIVNDFQKGDIAEGYSVSREKKESFPLTVTSAQKNPTAFYLCASSLTGYQPQHFGDGTRLSIL.